These T cell receptor beta chains were read from a single sample in a study of shared clonotypes between healthy human individuals. TCRdb's table, derived via immunoSEQ multiplex PCR, lists solely in-frame clones and lacks some. The sample carries about 610,000 clones, 90% to 97% recorded once. The sample taken for sequencing was naive CD8+ T cells sorted from blood. Source of these receptors: a woman aged 25 to 45 in good health. CDR3s include the opening cysteine and the closing phenylalanine or tryptophan. A D gene is named only where the DNA matches it firmly. Clone sizes are given selectively: once, few, many, or a class where the clone is expanded.

>TRBJ1-1|-|TRBD1|TRBV6-5
TGTGCCAGCAGACCGATGGACAGGGACACTGAAGCTTTCTTT
CASRPMDRDTEAFF
>TRBJ2-3|-|-|TRBV29-1
TGCAGCGTTGAAGAGATGGTCCCCCAGGGAGATACGCAGTATTTT
CSVEEMVPQGDTQYF
>TRBJ1-1|-|-|TRBV13
TGTGCCAGCAACCTGGGGGGGCGGAGTGAAGCTTTCTTT
CASNLGGRSEAFF
>TRBJ2-7|-|-|TRBV5-6
TGTGCCAGCAGCTTGGGTCTAGCTAACGAGCAGTACTTC
CASSLGLANEQYF
>TRBJ2-7|-|TRBD2|TRBV4-2
TGTGCCAGCAGCCAAGGGCTAGCGGGTACCTACGAGCAGTACTTC
CASSQGLAGTYEQYF
>TRBJ1-1|-|-|TRBV5-6
TGTGCCAGCAGCTTGGAGCGGCTACTCATGAACACTGAAGCTTTCTTT
CASSLERLLMNTEAFF
>TRBJ2-1|-|TRBD2|TRBV4-1
TGCGCCAGCACCCCAACAATACTAGCGGAAGACAATGAGCAGTTCTTC
CASTPTILAEDNEQFF
>TRBJ2-3|-|-|TRBV7-9
TGTGCCAGCAGCTCATGGGAGAGCCGGACAGATACGCAGTATTTT
CASSSWESRTDTQYF
>TRBJ2-1|-|-|TRBV5-4
TGTGCCAGCAGCAACCTGGGCGAAACTCCTGACAATGAGCAGTTCTTC
CASSNLGETPDNEQFF
>TRBJ1-2|-|-|TRBV30
TGTGCCTGGAGTGTGGGTGCGAACTATGGCTACACCTTC
CAWSVGANYGYTF
>TRBJ1-5|-|-|TRBV10-3
TGTGCCATCAGTGAGTCGAGTTACGGTCAGCCCCAGCATTTT
CAISESSYGQPQHF
>TRBJ1-5|-|-|TRBV13
TGTGCCAGCAGCTTACGACAGGCTGGCAATCAGCCCCAGCATTTT
CASSLRQAGNQPQHF
>TRBJ2-7|-|-|TRBV20-1
TGCAGTGCTCCTTGGTACTACGAGCAGTACTTC
CSAPWYYEQYF
>TRBJ1-2|-|-|TRBV27
TGTGCCAGCAGTGGGGGACCGGACTATGGCTACACCTTC
CASSGGPDYGYTF
>TRBJ2-1|-|-|TRBV11-2
TGTGCCAGCAGCTCACCCGTCGGAGAGCAGTTCTTC
CASSSPVGEQFF
>TRBJ2-3|-|-|TRBV11-2
TGTGCCAGCAGCTTAGATCGGGCTCCTGGGGCGTTC
CASSLDRAPGAF
>TRBJ2-2|-|-|TRBV5-1
TGCGCCAGCAGCTTTACAGGGCCCACCGGGGAGCTGTTTTTT
CASSFTGPTGELFF
>TRBJ2-7|-|TRBD2|TRBV6-5
TGTGCCAGCAGTTTTGGACTAGCGGATTACGAGCAGTACTTC
CASSFGLADYEQYF
>TRBJ2-1|once|-|TRBV7-8
TGTGCCAGCAGCTTAGACCCCATGGGGTTGGAGCAGTTCTTC
CASSLDPMGLEQFF
>TRBJ2-7|once|-|TRBV5-6
TGTGCCAGCAGCTTGAGTCTCCAACGGGGATTGCAGTACTTC
CASSLSLQRGLQYF
>TRBJ2-2|-|TRBD2|TRBV9
TGTGCCAGCAGCGTTCGACTAGCGGGAGATACCGGGGAGCTGTTTTTT
CASSVRLAGDTGELFF
>TRBJ2-1|-|TRBD1|TRBV7-3
TGTGCCAGCAGCTTAAAAGTCCCTGGACAGGGGAGCTCCTACAATGAGCAGTTCTTC
CASSLKVPGQGSSYNEQFF
>TRBJ1-1|-|-|TRBV9
TGTGCCAGCAGCGGATCGGCCGGAAAAACTGAAGCTTTCTTT
CASSGSAGKTEAFF
>TRBJ2-2|-|-|TRBV18
TGTGCCAGCTCACCACCCAAAGGAGGCGGCACCGGGGAGCTGTTTTTT
CASSPPKGGGTGELFF
>TRBJ2-7|-|TRBD2|TRBV27
TGTGCCAGCAGTTCCGGGACTAGCGGGAGTTCCGAGCAGTACTTC
CASSSGTSGSSEQYF
>TRBJ2-4|-|-|TRBV19
TGTGCCAGCGGACAGTCAGAGATTTTAGCCAAAAACATTCAGTACTTC
CASGQSEILAKNIQYF
>TRBJ2-1|-|TRBD2|TRBV4-1
TGCGCCAGCAGCCAAGCCGTCGGGCTAGCGGGGGGTGAGCAGTTCTTC
CASSQAVGLAGGEQFF
>TRBJ1-1|-|TRBD1|TRBV7-8
TGTGCCAGCAGCCTAGGACAGGGGGCTCGCACTGAAGCTTTCTTT
CASSLGQGARTEAFF
>TRBJ2-1|-|TRBD2|TRBV28
TGTGCCAGCAGTTTAGTGCTAGCGGGCACCTACAATGAGCAGTTCTTC
CASSLVLAGTYNEQFF
>TRBJ2-7|-|-|TRBV2
TGTGCCAGCAGTCCTACCTACGAGCAGTACTTC
CASSPTYEQYF
>TRBJ2-5|-|-|TRBV7-7
TGTGCCAGCAGCCCACGTCGGCAGGGGGAGACCCAGTACTTC
CASSPRRQGETQYF
>TRBJ2-7|-|TRBD2|TRBV28
TGTGCCAGCAGGGAGACTAGCGGAAGCTCCTACGAGCAGTACTTC
CASRETSGSSYEQYF
>TRBJ1-2|-|-|TRBV5-8
TGTGCCAGCGGCCGCAGGGGACTTGACTATGGCTACACCTTC
CASGRRGLDYGYTF
>TRBJ2-2|once|TRBD2|TRBV28
TGTGCCAGCAGCATAGGGACTAGCGCGAACACCGGGGAGCTGTTTTTT
CASSIGTSANTGELFF